Below, 22 T cell receptor beta chains from the same sample are listed, as sequenced in a study of cytomegalovirus exposure and HLA in healthy donors. Here immunoSEQ multiplex PCR was the method, and the copy in TCRdb shows in-frame clones only, minus some. Found here are around 350,000 clones, roughly 88% of them singletons; the top ten hold over 0.75%. Sequenced input: PBMCs. The source of these receptors is a woman aged 18-29 years in good health and CMV-seronegative.

The V and J genes are TRBV7-9 and TRBJ1-5, with D possibly being TRBD1 (5 bases). Trimming pared 1 base from V and 3 bases from J, leaving 10 bases between. Germline V gives CDR1 SEHNR, CDR2 FQNEAQ (reference sequence). The CDR3 has 15 amino acids. In DNA, the CDR3 is TGTGCCAGCAGCTTAGACGTGACAGTCAATCAGCCCCAGCATTTT. Residues: CASSLDVTVNQPQHF.

This clone occurred a few times. This same CDR3 is encoded by further DNA sequences in the sample. V and J are TRBV27 and TRBJ1-5; a possible D gene is TRBD1 (6 bases). CDR3 size: 14 residues. The germline V gene encodes CDR1 MNHEY and CDR2 SMNVEV (reference sequence). Trimming removed 5 bases at V and 3 bases at J, with 11 bases between. The DNA of the CDR3 is TGTGCCAGCAGTCTAGGACAGTCCAATCAGCCCCAGCATTTT. Residues: CASSLGQSNQPQHF.

The chain recombines TRBV19 with TRBJ2-7; 8 positions match TRBD1. The germline V gene encodes CDR1 LNHDA and CDR2 SQIVND (reference sequence). The CDR3 is made up of 18 amino acids. V was clipped by 5 bases and J by 3 bases; unmatched bases: 18. CDR3 nucleotides: TGTGCCAGTAGTGCAAAGGGATCAGCGACAGGGGCTTTCTACGAGCAGTACTTC. Protein: CASSAKGSATGAFYEQYF. Full variable domain (missing parts from reference TRBV19 and TRBJ2-7): DGGITQSPKYLFRKEGQNVTLSCEQNLNHDAMYWYRQDPGQGLRLIYYSQIVNDFQKGDIAEGYSVSREKKESFPLTVTSAQKNPTAFYLCASSAKGSATGAFYEQYFGPGTRLTVT.

The chain recombines TRBV25-1 with TRBJ2-3; a possible D gene is TRBD2 (6 bases). Between the trimmed V and J ends, which lost 5 bases and 2 bases, there was a span of 14 bases. The germline V gene encodes CDR1 MGHDK and CDR2 SYGVNS. The CDR3 has 15 amino acids. DNA for the CDR3: TGTGCCAGCAGTATGCGGGGCGTACTCACAGATACGCAGTATTTT. Its translation is CASSMRGVLTDTQYF.

This clone was seen just once. The chain recombines TRBV4-1 with TRBJ2-1, with 8 bases lining up with TRBD2. With V trimmed by 0 bases and J by 9 bases, 7 bases remained unmatched. The CDR3 totals 15 residues. Per germline, CDR1 MGHRA and CDR2 YSYEKL. The DNA for the CDR3 is TGCGCCAGCAGCCAAGAAGTCAACAGCGGGAGTGAGCAGTTCTTC. Encoded protein: CASSQEVNSGSEQFF.

The J gene is TRBJ2-3, the V gene TRBV7-6; 8 bases align to TRBD2. V trimming: 0 bases; J trimming: 0 bases; junction bases outside the gene matches: 8. Germline V gene sequence: CDR1 SGHVS, CDR2 FNYEAQ. The CDR3 is made up of 18 amino acids. The CDR3 nucleotides are TGTGCCAGCAGCTTAGCGCTGCTAGCGGGTGCTAGCACAGATACGCAGTATTTT. It is translated as CASSLALLAGASTDTQYF. The full variable domain, completed using reference TRBV7-6 and TRBJ2-3, is GAGVSQSPRYKVTKRGQDVALRCDPISGHVSLYWYRQALGQGPEFLTYFNYEAQQDKSGLPNDRFSAERPEGSISTLTIQRTEQRDSAMYRCASSLALLAGASTDTQYFGPGTRLTVL.

This sequence joins TRBV2 and TRBJ1-2, with TRBD1 identical over 9 bases. The CDR3 extends over 14 amino acids. The germline V gene encodes CDR1 SNHLY and CDR2 FYNNEI. Trimming removed 4 bases from V and 5 bases from J; junction bases left unmatched: 5. The DNA for the CDR3 is TGTGCCAGCAGTGTGGGGACAGGGATATATGGCTACACCTTC. Encoded protein: CASSVGTGIYGYTF. The full variable domain, its missing parts supplied by reference TRBV2 and TRBJ1-2, is EPEVTQTPSHQVTQMGQEVILRCVPISNHLYFYWYRQILGQKVEFLVSFYNNEISEKSEIFDDQFSVERPDGSNFTLKIRSTKLEDSAMYFCASSVGTGIYGYTFGSGTRLTVV.

The V and J genes are TRBV27 and TRBJ2-6; 7 nucleotides match TRBD1. CDR3 length: 15 residues. Germline trimming cut 11 bases from V and 0 bases from J; bases unmatched to any gene: 7. Germline CDR1 is MNHEY and CDR2 is SMNVEV (reference sequence). The CDR3 nucleotides are TGTGCCTCTAGGACAGGAGGCTCTGGGGCCAACGTCCTGACTTTC. This gives the protein CASRTGGSGANVLTF.

The chain links TRBV4-1 to TRBJ2-7; no clear D. The CDR3 has 14 amino acids. The V gene lost 1 base and the J gene lost 6 bases, with 13 bases spanning the gap. CDR1 and CDR2 from the germline V gene are MGHRA and YSYEKL. CDR3 loop: CASSQVSLTSEQYF. In DNA form, the CDR3 reads TGCGCCAGCAGCCAAGTCTCCCTCACTTCCGAGCAGTACTTC.

The chain couples TRBV23-1 to TRBJ1-5; tentative D call: TRBD1 (6 bases). TRBV23-1 is annotated as an ORF whose role is uncertain. The CDR3 runs to 15 residues. Trimming cost V 6 bases and J 0 bases, with 12 bases left between them. CDR3 bases: TGCGCCAGCAGGGGAGGGGGTTATAGCAATCAGCCCCAGCATTTT. It yields the protein CASRGGGYSNQPQHF.

The chain carries TRBV2 and TRBJ2-7, with D possibly being TRBD1 (7 bases). Trimming left V 9 bases short and J 3 bases short, with 27 bases between. This CDR3 spans 17 amino acids. Germline V gives CDR1 SNHLY, CDR2 FYNNEI. The CDR3 is CARGGGLDGQELYEQYF. The CDR3 bases are TGTGCCAGAGGAGGAGGGCTCGACGGACAGGAACTCTACGAGCAGTACTTC. Supplemented by reference TRBV2 and TRBJ2-7, the full variable domain reads EPEVTQTPSHQVTQMGQEVILRCVPISNHLYFYWYRQILGQKVEFLVSFYNNEISEKSEIFDDQFSVERPDGSNFTLKIRSTKLEDSAMYFCARGGGLDGQELYEQYFGPGTRLTVT.

The rearrangement joins TRBV6-1 to TRBJ2-1; TRBD2 aligns across 7 bases. Trimming took 11 bases from V and 3 from J; bases not matched to a gene: 10. Per germline, CDR1 MNHNS and CDR2 SASEGT. This CDR3 is built from 14 residues. The CDR3 spells CAAGVLGDYNEQFF. CDR3 DNA sequence: TGTGCCGCGGGGGTATTAGGGGACTACAATGAGCAGTTCTTC.

V gene TRBV5-1 combines with J gene TRBJ2-3, with unresolved D. The germline V gene has CDR1 SGHRS and CDR2 YFSETQ. CDR3 length equals 16 residues. Trimming pared 1 base from V and 2 bases from J, leaving 14 bases between. The CDR3 protein is CASSLILGSPTDTQYF. CDR3 coding DNA: TGCGCCAGCAGCTTGATTTTGGGCAGCCCCACAGATACGCAGTATTTT. Full variable domain (remainder filled in from reference TRBV5-1 and TRBJ2-3): KAGVTQTPRYLIKTRGQQVTLSCSPISGHRSVSWYQQTPGQGLQFLFEYFSETQRNKGNFPGRFSGRQFSNSRSEMNVSTLELGDSALYLCASSLILGSPTDTQYFGPGTRLTVL.

This rearrangement joins TRBV28 to TRBJ1-3, with D possibly matching TRBD1 (6 bases). This CDR3 has 14 amino acids. Germline-derived CDR1 and CDR2 are MDHEN and SYDVKM. Trimming pared 6 bases from V and 7 bases from J, leaving 16 bases between. The CDR3 DNA reads as TGTGCCAGCAGACAAGACAGGCAGGGGAACACCATATATTTT. Encoded protein: CASRQDRQGNTIYF. Drawing the rest from reference TRBV28 and TRBJ1-3, the complete variable domain is DVKVTQSSRYLVKRTGEKVFLECVQDMDHENMFWYRQDPGLGLRLIYFSYDVKMKEKGDIPEGYSVSREKKERFSLILESASTNQTSMYLCASRQDRQGNTIYFGEGSWLTVV.

CDR3 loop: CASSSRPSGSTGELFF. Here the CDR3 DNA reads TGTGCCAGCAGCTCAAGACCCAGCGGGAGCACCGGGGAGCTGTTTTTT. This chain links TRBV7-6 with TRBJ2-2; 8 positions agree with TRBD2. V trimming: 4 bases; J trimming: 4 bases; junction bases outside the gene matches: 8. The CDR3 runs 16 residues. Germline V lookup: CDR1 SGHVS, CDR2 FNYEAQ. Full variable domain (remainder filled in from reference TRBV7-6 and TRBJ2-2): GAGVSQSPRYKVTKRGQDVALRCDPISGHVSLYWYRQALGQGPEFLTYFNYEAQQDKSGLPNDRFSAERPEGSISTLTIQRTEQRDSAMYRCASSSRPSGSTGELFFGEGSRLTVL.

This chain uses TRBV7-8 with TRBJ1-4; the D is unclear. CDR3 length equals 15 residues. Germline V lookup: CDR1 SGHVS, CDR2 FQNEAQ. V was shortened by 1 base and J by 0 bases, with 6 bases between the two germline ends. Here the CDR3 DNA reads TGTGCCAGCAGCTTAGGAGCGGCAACTAATGAAAAACTGTTTTTT. Translated: CASSLGAATNEKLFF.

This rearrangement joins TRBV2 to TRBJ2-7; 10 nucleotides align to TRBD1. The V segment lost 6 bases and the J segment 6 bases; nucleotides outside the gene matches: 11. Germline loops: CDR1 SNHLY, CDR2 FYNNEI. The CDR3 length is 15 residues. CDR3 region: CASRTTGTGVGEQYF. CDR3 coding DNA: TGTGCCAGCAGAACCACCGGGACAGGGGTCGGCGAGCAGTACTTC.

The chain employs TRBV30 and TRBJ1-3; 9 nucleotides agree with TRBD1. Germline V gives CDR1 GTSNPN, CDR2 SVGIG (reference sequence). After removal of 5 bases from V and 4 bases from J, the junction contained 6 bases not matched to a gene. CDR3 length: 14 residues. The CDR3 coding sequence is TGTGCCTGGGGACAGGGGTTCGCCGGAAACACCATATATTTT. Encoded protein: CAWGQGFAGNTIYF. Looking up the rest from reference TRBV30 and TRBJ1-3 gives the full variable domain: SQTIHQWPATLVQPVGSPLSLECTVEGTSNPNLYWYRQAAGRGLQLLFYSVGIGQISSEVPQNLSASRPQDRQFILSSKKLLLSDSGFYLCAWGQGFAGNTIYFGEGSWLTVV.

The chain couples TRBV5-1 to TRBJ1-3; D is unclear. The length of the CDR3 is 17 residues. The V end lost 3 bases, the J end lost 1 base, and 17 bases lay between the germline ends. Germline CDR1 and CDR2: SGHRS and YFSETQ. This CDR3 is CASSYGGGGGSGNTIYF. CDR3 bases: TGCGCCAGCAGCTATGGAGGCGGCGGAGGATCTGGAAACACCATATATTTT.

The J gene is TRBJ1-2, the V gene TRBV4-1, with 10 bases matching TRBD1. The CDR3 runs 16 residues. Germline CDR1 reads MGHRA; CDR2 reads YSYEKL. The junction had 10 bases not matched to a gene; V was cut back by 4 bases and J by 5 bases. The CDR3 reads CASSPNRQGARYGYTF. The CDR3, as DNA: TGCGCCAGCAGCCCAAACCGACAGGGGGCACGTTATGGCTACACCTTC.

V and J are TRBV7-8 and TRBJ1-3, with 9 bases identical to TRBD1. The junction had 11 bases not matched to a gene; V was cut back by 2 bases and J by 0 bases. The CDR3 sequence is 19 residues long. Germline lookup yields CDR1 SGHVS and CDR2 FQNEAQ. CDR3: CASSLRQGGYRSSGNTIYF. In DNA, the CDR3 is TGTGCCAGCAGCTTAAGACAGGGGGGGTACCGGAGCTCTGGAAACACCATATATTTT.

The chain joins TRBV11-1 to TRBJ2-7, with 8 bases that match TRBD2. This CDR3 has 15 residues. Per germline, CDR1 SGHAT and CDR2 FQDESV (reference sequence). The V and J ends lost 5 bases and 2 bases, in that order; junction bases with no gene match: 8. CDR3 in amino acids: CASSLSPGRAYEQYF. CDR3 in DNA: TGTGCCAGCAGCCTTTCCCCCGGGAGGGCCTACGAGCAGTACTTC.